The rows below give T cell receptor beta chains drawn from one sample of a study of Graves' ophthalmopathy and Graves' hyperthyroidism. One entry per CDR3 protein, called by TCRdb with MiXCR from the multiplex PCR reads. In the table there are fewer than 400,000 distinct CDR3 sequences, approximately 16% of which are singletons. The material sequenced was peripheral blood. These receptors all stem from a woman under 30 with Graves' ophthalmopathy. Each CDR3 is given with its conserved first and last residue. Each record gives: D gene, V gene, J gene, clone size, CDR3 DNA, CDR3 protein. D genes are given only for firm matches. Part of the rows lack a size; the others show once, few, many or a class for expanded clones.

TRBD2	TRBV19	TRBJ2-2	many	TGTGCCAGTAGTGCCCGGGAGGGCCCCACCGGGGAGCTGTTTTTT	CASSAREGPTGELFF
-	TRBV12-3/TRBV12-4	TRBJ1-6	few	TGTGCCAGCAGTTTAGCTATGACGGCATTCTATAATTCACCCCTCCACTTT	CASSLAMTAFYNSPLHF
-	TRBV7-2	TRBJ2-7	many	TGTGCCAGCAGCCCCGGACCAGCCGTGCCGTACTTC	CASSPGPAVPYF
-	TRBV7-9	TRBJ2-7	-	TGTGCCAGCAGCTGGAGGGGTGGCGAGCAGTACTTC	CASSWRGGEQYF
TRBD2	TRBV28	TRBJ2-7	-	TGTGCCAGCAGTCCCCGGGGTAGCGGGAGCTTCGAGCAGTACTTC	CASSPRGSGSFEQYF
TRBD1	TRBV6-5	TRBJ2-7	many	TGTGCCAGCAGTTACTCGACAGGGACCTACGAGCAGTACTTC	CASSYSTGTYEQYF
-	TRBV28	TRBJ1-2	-	TGTGCCAGCAGTTTGTATCCGTACTATGGCTACACCTTC	CASSLYPYYGYTF
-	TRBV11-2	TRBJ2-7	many	TGTGCCAGCAGCTTAGATGTAGGGGTATCCTACGAGCAGTACTTC	CASSLDVGVSYEQYF
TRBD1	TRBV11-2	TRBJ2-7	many	TGTGCCAGCAGCTTCGGGACAGGGGAGAAGTACGAGCAGTACTTC	CASSFGTGEKYEQYF
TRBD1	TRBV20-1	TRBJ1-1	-	TGCAGTGCTGAGGACAGGGCTCTGACTGAAGCTTTCTTT	CSAEDRALTEAFF
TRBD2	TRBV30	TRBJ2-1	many	TGTGCCTGGAGTGTGGGCGGGGGGGCCAATGAGCAGTTCTTC	CAWSVGGGANEQFF
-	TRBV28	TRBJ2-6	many	TGTGCCAGCAGTGAAACAGGGCCCGGGGCCAACGTCCTGACTTTC	CASSETGPGANVLTF
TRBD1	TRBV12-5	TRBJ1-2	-	TGTGCTAGTGGTTTGTACGCGGGGGACAGGACAAGGGACCACACCTTC	CASGLYAGDRTRDHTF
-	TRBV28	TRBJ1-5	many	TGTGCCAGCAGTTCCGGCAGCGGGAAGGGTCAGCCCCAGCATTTT	CASSSGSGKGQPQHF
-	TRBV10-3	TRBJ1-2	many	TGTGCCATCAGTGAGTCGAATGAAGGGTACTATGGCTACACCTTC	CAISESNEGYYGYTF
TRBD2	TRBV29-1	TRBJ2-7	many	TGCAGCGCTGGAGGATATAGCGGGAGGACCTCCTACGAGCAGTACTTC	CSAGGYSGRTSYEQYF
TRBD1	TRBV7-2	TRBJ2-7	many	TGTGCCAGCAGCCCCCAGGGGGCTAGTCCCTACGAGCAGTACTTC	CASSPQGASPYEQYF
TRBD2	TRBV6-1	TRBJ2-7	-	TGTGCCAGCAGACCACCTCGGGCGGGAGGGAGATCCTACGAGCAGTACTTC	CASRPPRAGGRSYEQYF
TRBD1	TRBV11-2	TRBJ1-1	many	TGTGCCAGCACCCTGACAGGGAAAAACCAAGCTTTCTTT	CASTLTGKNQAFF
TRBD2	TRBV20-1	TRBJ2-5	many	TGCAGTGCTAGACGTGCGGGAGACCTCCAAGAGACCCAGTACTTC	CSARRAGDLQETQYF
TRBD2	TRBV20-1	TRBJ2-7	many	TGCAGTGCTAGTCGCCCCGCGGGGGGGTCCTACGAGCAGTACTTC	CSASRPAGGSYEQYF
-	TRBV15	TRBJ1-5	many	TGTGCCACCGGGGGGGGGCAAGGGCAGCCCCAGCATTTT	CATGGGQGQPQHF
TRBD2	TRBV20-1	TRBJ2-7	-	TGCAGTGCCCCCTCCGGGACTAGCGGTAGCTCCTACGAGCAGTACTTC	CSAPSGTSGSSYEQYF
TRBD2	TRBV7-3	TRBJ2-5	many	TGTGCCAGCAGCTTCGGCGTGGGGGGGAGGGAGACCCAGTACTTC	CASSFGVGGRETQYF
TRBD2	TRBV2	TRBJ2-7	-	TGTGCCAGCAGTGAGCTAGCGGGAGGAGGCGAGCAGTACTTC	CASSELAGGGEQYF
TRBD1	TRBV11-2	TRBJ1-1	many	TGTGCCACCATTCGACAGGGAATGAACACTGAAGCTTTCTTT	CATIRQGMNTEAFF
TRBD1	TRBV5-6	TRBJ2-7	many	TGTGCCAGCAGCTTGGGAGGACAGGGGAGACTTTACGAGCAGTACTTC	CASSLGGQGRLYEQYF
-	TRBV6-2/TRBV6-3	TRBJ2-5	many	TGTGCCAGCAGCCGGGACGGAGGAGATCCAAGAGAGACCCAGTACTTC	CASSRDGGDPRETQYF
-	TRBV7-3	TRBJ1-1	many	TGTGCCAGCAGCTCCGGAAGCGGGGGGCGCGAAACTGAAGCTTTCTTT	CASSSGSGGRETEAFF
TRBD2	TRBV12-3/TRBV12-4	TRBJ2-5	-	TGTGCCAGCACCGAACACGGACGGGGGGGGGAGACCCAGTACTTC	CASTEHGRGGETQYF
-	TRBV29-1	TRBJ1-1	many	TGCAGCGTTACAGACTTATCCCGGGACCGGGCTTTCTTT	CSVTDLSRDRAFF
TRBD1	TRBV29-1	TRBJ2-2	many	TGCAGCGCAATACAGGGGTACGCCGCGGCCGGGGAGCTGTTTTTT	CSAIQGYAAAGELFF
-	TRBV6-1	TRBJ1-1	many	TGTGCCAGCAGTGAAGGGGGGGAATTCGGTGAAGCTTTCTTT	CASSEGGEFGEAFF
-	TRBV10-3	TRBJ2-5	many	TGTGCCATCCGGAGTAACAGGGACCCCCAAGAGACCCAGTACTTC	CAIRSNRDPQETQYF
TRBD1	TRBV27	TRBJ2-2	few	TGTGCCAGCAGTATAGACAGGGGGAACACCGGGGAGCTGTTTTTT	CASSIDRGNTGELFF
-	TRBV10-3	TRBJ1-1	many	TGTGCCATCAGTGAGTCTAAGACGGCCTACGGCACTGAAGCTTTCTTT	CAISESKTAYGTEAFF
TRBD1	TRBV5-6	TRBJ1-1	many	TGTGCCAGCAGCATAGAAAGGACAGGTCTGGACACTGAAGCTTTCTTT	CASSIERTGLDTEAFF
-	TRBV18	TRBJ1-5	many	TGTGCCAGCTCAAATTTGGGCAATCAGCCCCAGCATTTT	CASSNLGNQPQHF
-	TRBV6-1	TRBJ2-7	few	TGTGCCAGCGGGCGGACCTACGAGCAGTACTTC	CASGRTYEQYF
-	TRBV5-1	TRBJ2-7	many	TGCGCCAGCAGCCTGAGGGTAAGGGGAACCTACGAGCAGTACTTC	CASSLRVRGTYEQYF
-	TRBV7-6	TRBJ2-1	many	TGTGCCAGCAGCTTAGCGCCCGGGGGCCCCAATGAGCAGTTCTTC	CASSLAPGGPNEQFF
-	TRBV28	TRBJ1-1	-	TGTGCCAGCAGTTTAGTTTCCCTACCAGGGGCTGAAGCTTTCTTT	CASSLVSLPGAEAFF
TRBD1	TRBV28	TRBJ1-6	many	TGTGCCAGCAGTTTATCGACAGGGGCCTCCTATAATTCACCCCTCCACTTT	CASSLSTGASYNSPLHF
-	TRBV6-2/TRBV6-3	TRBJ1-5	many	TGTGCCAGCAGTTACAACCCATCGGCCCGAAATCCAAATAATCAGCCCCAGCATTTT	CASSYNPSARNPNNQPQHF
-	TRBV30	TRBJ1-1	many	TGTGCCTGGAGTTGGGGGGGCACTGAAGCTTTCTTT	CAWSWGGTEAFF